Following are 20 T cell receptor beta chains from one sample sequenced in a study of human thymus T cells. Thymus was obtained from resections taken during corrective heart surgery. The repertoire was sequenced with immunoSEQ multiplex PCR; TCRdb's copy has only in-frame clones and lacks some. The sample consists of approximately 71,000 clones, 90% to 95% of them appearing once. Sequenced input: thymus tissue. These receptor sequences come from a girl under three years old with a congenital heart defect but otherwise immunologically healthy.

This clone was seen once. The genes are TRBV11-2 and TRBJ2-5; 8 bases agree with TRBD1. Germline V gene data show CDR1 as SGHAT and CDR2 as FQNNGV. The CDR3 covers 17 residues. Losses at the gene ends were 5 bases for V and 3 bases for J; bases not matched to a gene: 14. CDR3 DNA: TGTGCCAGCAGCCGTACCGGGTCCAGGGGGCACAAAGAGACCCAGTACTTC. Translated, it gives CASSRTGSRGHKETQYF.

The chain joins TRBV19 to TRBJ1-5; a weak D match, TRBD1 (5 bases). Germline V lookup: CDR1 LNHDA, CDR2 SQIVND (reference sequence). V shed 7 bases and J shed 3 bases, with 19 bases lying between them. CDR3 length equals 16 residues. CDR3 region: CASTSSLDSFNQPQHF. In nucleotides, the CDR3 is TGTGCCAGTACCTCAAGTTTAGACAGCTTCAATCAGCCCCAGCATTTT.

The chain recombines TRBV5-8 with TRBJ1-2; no reliable D call. Germline V gene sequence: CDR1 SGHTS, CDR2 YDEGEE. The V end was cut by 4 bases, the J end by 14 bases, with 18 bases between. The CDR3 is 12 residues long. The CDR3 protein is CASSTKWLSRTF. The CDR3, as DNA: TGTGCCAGCAGCACCAAATGGCTTTCGAGAACCTTC.

The chain joins TRBV2 to TRBJ2-1; D tentatively fits TRBD1 or TRBD2 (5 bases each). The CDR3 extends over 9 amino acids. Germline V gives CDR1 SNHLY, CDR2 FYNNEI. Trimming cost V 8 bases and J 14 bases, with 10 bases left between them. DNA for the CDR3: TGTGCCAGCGGGGCGAGGGAGTTCTTC. Translated: CASGAREFF.

This chain links TRBV7-9 with TRBJ2-1, with D unclear. This CDR3 is built from 17 residues. V gave up 2 bases and J gave up 2 bases, with 16 bases separating them. Looked up from germline, CDR1 is SEHNR and CDR2 is FQNEAQ (reference sequence). As DNA, the CDR3 is TGTGCCAGCAGCTTACTCCGGGCCAGTCAACCCTACAATGAGCAGTTCTTC. Residues: CASSLLRASQPYNEQFF.

The chain carries TRBV12-5 and TRBJ2-1; 7 bases agree with TRBD2. From germline, CDR1 is LGHNT and CDR2 FRNRAP. With V trimmed by 3 bases and J by 5 bases, 7 bases remained unmatched. CDR3 length equals 15 residues. The CDR3 bases are TGTGCTAGTGGTTTCTCCTCCAGCGGGAACAATGAGCAGTTCTTC. Translated, it gives CASGFSSSGNNEQFF. Full variable domain (missing parts from reference TRBV12-5 and TRBJ2-1): DARVTQTPRHKVTEMGQEVTMRCQPILGHNTVFWYRQTMMQGLELLAYFRNRAPLDDSGMPKDRFSAEMPDATLATLKIQPSEPRDSAVYFCASGFSSSGNNEQFFGPGTRLTVL.

The V and J genes are TRBV7-6 and TRBJ2-3; the D call may be TRBD1 or TRBD2 (5 bases each). Germline V CDR1 and CDR2: SGHVS, FNYEAQ. This CDR3 is 17 amino acids long. V gave up 5 bases and J gave up 6 bases, with 24 bases separating them. CDR3 coding DNA: TGTGCCAGCAGCCCTACTATACTAGGACACCACGGGGATACGCAGTATTTT. It translates to CASSPTILGHHGDTQYF.

V and J are TRBV6-1 and TRBJ2-5, with 7 positions matching TRBD2. V trimming: 5 bases; J trimming: 3 bases; junction bases outside the gene matches: 6. Per the germline V gene, CDR1 is MNHNS and CDR2 is SASEGT. The CDR3 contains 14 residues. This chain's CDR3 is CASSRLAEEETQYF. The DNA for the CDR3 is TGTGCCAGCAGTCGGCTAGCGGAGGAAGAGACCCAGTACTTC.

V and J are TRBV18 and TRBJ2-7; D ambiguous. The CDR3 is 12 amino acids. The ends were cut back, 4 bases at V and 2 bases at J, with 6 bases in the middle. CDR1 is KGHSH, CDR2 LQKENI, per germline. CDR3 sequence (DNA): TGTGCCAGCTCACGCGCCCCCTACGAGCAGTACTTC. It codes for CASSRAPYEQYF.

This chain connects TRBV5-1 to TRBJ2-7; D may be TRBD2 (6 bases). V was shortened by 4 bases and J by 2 bases, with 13 bases between the two germline ends. Germline loops: CDR1 SGHRS, CDR2 YFSETQ. The CDR3 contains 14 residues. The CDR3 sequence is CASSMGLLTYEQYF. The CDR3 region has the DNA TGCGCCAGCAGCATGGGACTCCTTACCTACGAGCAGTACTTC.

V gene TRBV11-1 combines with J gene TRBJ1-1, with D unresolved. The CDR3 totals 15 residues. Trimming pared 1 base from V and 1 base from J, leaving 10 bases between. Germline V gene sequence: CDR1 SGHAT, CDR2 FQDESV (reference sequence). Here the CDR3 DNA reads TGTGCCAGCAGCTTAGAGAGAACCGGGAACACTGAAGCTTTCTTT. Residues: CASSLERTGNTEAFF.

The CDR3 DNA follows: TGCGCCAGCAGCCAAGAAGTGGGTCAGTTTCGGGAGCAGTTCTTC. Translated: CASSQEVGQFREQFF. This sequence joins TRBV4-1 and TRBJ2-1, with unresolved D. Germline assignment: CDR1 MGHRA and CDR2 YSYEKL. V was shortened by 0 bases and J by 10 bases, with 16 bases between the two germline ends. The CDR3 loop spans 15 amino acids.

The chain links TRBV10-3 to TRBJ2-7; 11 bases are a match to TRBD1. After removal of 7 bases from V and 2 bases from J, the junction contained 4 bases not matched to a gene. The germline V gene encodes CDR1 ENHRY and CDR2 SYGVKD. The CDR3 totals 14 residues. CDR3 bases: TGTGCCATCAAAGGACAGGGGGCCACCTACGAGCAGTACTTC. Translating it yields CAIKGQGATYEQYF.

The genes are TRBV10-3 and TRBJ2-6, with 7 bases identical to TRBD1. The V and J ends lost 0 bases and 0 bases, in that order; junction bases with no gene match: 5. This CDR3 has 18 residues. In germline, CDR1 is ENHRY, CDR2 SYGVKD. DNA for the CDR3: TGTGCCATCAGTGAGTCAAGGGGGCTCGGCTCTGGGGCCAACGTCCTGACTTTC. Its translation: CAISESRGLGSGANVLTF.

V is TRBV27 and J is TRBJ2-1, with D possibly being TRBD2 (6 bases). Trimming took 8 bases from V and 4 from J, leaving 15 bases between them. The CDR3 spans 14 residues. Germline assignment: CDR1 MNHEY and CDR2 SMNVEV (reference sequence). The CDR3 coding sequence is TGTGCCAGCGGAATCCCCGGGGGATACAATGAGCAGTTCTTC. Encoded protein: CASGIPGGYNEQFF.

The chain employs TRBV28 and TRBJ1-5; 12 nucleotides agree with TRBD1. The CDR3 has 16 amino acids. V was pared by 6 bases and J by 5 bases, with 8 bases of the junction left unmatched. Germline V CDR1 and CDR2: MDHEN, SYDVKM. CDR3 nucleotide sequence: TGTGCCAGCAGCCTGGGACAGGGGGCCTTCTATCAGCCCCAGCATTTT. Translation gives CASSLGQGAFYQPQHF.

This chain connects TRBV4-2 to TRBJ2-7; D perhaps matches TRBD2 (5 bases). V lost 1 base and J 0 bases, leaving 16 bases between the germline ends. CDR1 LGHNA and CDR2 YNFKEQ come from the germline V gene. The CDR3 is 17 residues long. The CDR3 is CASSQGHGLPFSYEQYF. CDR3 in DNA: TGTGCCAGCAGCCAAGGTCATGGACTTCCTTTCTCCTACGAGCAGTACTTC.

The chain combines TRBV10-3 with TRBJ2-7; D is possibly TRBD2 (5 bases). V lost 4 bases and J 3 bases, leaving 13 bases between the germline ends. This CDR3 has 14 amino acids. CDR1 ENHRY and CDR2 SYGVKD come from the germline V gene. The DNA for the CDR3 is TGTGCCATCAGTGGCCGGGGAACATACTACGAGCAGTACTTC. This encodes CAISGRGTYYEQYF.

This rearrangement joins TRBV29-1 to TRBJ2-1; TRBD2 agrees at 7 bases. This CDR3 has 16 residues. Germline V gene data show CDR1 as SQVTM and CDR2 as ANQGSEA. V trimming: 2 bases; J trimming: 5 bases; junction bases outside the gene matches: 12. The CDR3 is CSVECRGLPIHNEQFF. CDR3 sequence (DNA): TGCAGCGTTGAATGTAGGGGACTACCGATCCACAATGAGCAGTTCTTC.

J is TRBJ2-1 and V is TRBV5-1; 7 positions agree with TRBD2. After removal of 4 bases from V and 0 bases from J, the junction contained 7 bases not matched to a gene. Germline V gene lookup returns CDR1 SGHRS and CDR2 YFSETQ. The CDR3 runs to 16 residues. CDR3 region: CASSPPERDSYNEQFF. The CDR3 region has the DNA TGCGCCAGCAGCCCCCCGGAGCGGGACTCCTACAATGAGCAGTTCTTC.